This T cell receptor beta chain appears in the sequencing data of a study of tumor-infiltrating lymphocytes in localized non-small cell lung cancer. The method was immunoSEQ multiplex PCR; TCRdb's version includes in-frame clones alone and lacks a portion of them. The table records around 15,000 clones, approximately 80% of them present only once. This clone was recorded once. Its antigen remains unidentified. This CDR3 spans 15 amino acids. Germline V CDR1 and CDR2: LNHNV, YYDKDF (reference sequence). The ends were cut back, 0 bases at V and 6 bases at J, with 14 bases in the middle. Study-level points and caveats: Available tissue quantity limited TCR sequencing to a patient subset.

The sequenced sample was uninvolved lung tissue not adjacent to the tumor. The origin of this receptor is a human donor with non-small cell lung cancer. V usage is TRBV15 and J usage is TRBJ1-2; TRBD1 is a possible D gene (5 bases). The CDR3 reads CATSRDGAGRDGYTF. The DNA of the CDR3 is TGTGCCACCAGCAGAGATGGGGCGGGGAGGGATGGCTACACCTTC.